Following are 12 T cell receptor beta chains from one sample sequenced in a study of T cell responses to AZD1222 COVID-19 vaccine. Generated by immunoSEQ multiplex PCR, the TCRdb table keeps only in-frame clones and is missing some. The sample yields under 70,000 clones, roughly three quarters seen once. The input for sequencing was peripheral blood, taken on day 0 of AZD1222 vaccination. The receptors originated from an adult in good health.

V gene TRBV13 combines with J gene TRBJ2-7; D is ambiguous. The CDR3 runs to 14 residues. In germline, CDR1 is PRHDT, CDR2 FYEKMQ (reference sequence). The V gene lost 3 bases and the J gene lost 2 bases, with 11 bases spanning the gap. The CDR3 sequence is CASSFAEVTYEQYF. The CDR3 DNA follows: TGTGCCAGCAGCTTCGCAGAGGTCACCTACGAGCAGTACTTC.

This clone has just one count. The rearrangement joins TRBV12-5 to TRBJ2-2, with D unresolved. Looked up from germline, CDR1 is LGHNT and CDR2 is FRNRAP. This CDR3 is 17 amino acids long. The CDR3 DNA is TGTGCCTCCCGTCGGCAGTTCTCCGTGGTGGACACCGGGGAGCTGTTTTTT. This sequence encodes CASRRQFSVVDTGELFF.

This clone has only one observation. The V and J genes are TRBV9 and TRBJ2-3; D is unresolved. Germline CDR1 and CDR2: SGDLS and YYNGEE. The germline V and J ends were trimmed by 2 bases and 5 bases, with 12 bases remaining between them. This CDR3 contains 14 residues. This CDR3 reads CASSVAGSLDTQYF. CDR3 DNA: TGTGCCAGCAGCGTGGCAGGATCATTAGATACGCAGTATTTT.

This rearrangement joins TRBV27 to TRBJ1-6; D uncertain. This CDR3 has 15 amino acids. The germline V gene has CDR1 MNHEY and CDR2 SMNVEV (reference sequence). With 5 bases removed from V and 2 bases from J, the gap between germline ends came to 10 bases. The CDR3 DNA is TGTGCCAGCAGTCCCCGACAAGCCTATAATTCACCCCTCCACTTT. This encodes CASSPRQAYNSPLHF.

This rearrangement joins TRBV10-1 to TRBJ1-5, with no clear D. Germline CDR1 WNHNN, CDR2 SYGVQD (reference sequence). The ends were cut back, 5 bases at V and 2 bases at J, with 7 bases in the middle. This CDR3 is built from 13 residues. CDR3 protein: CASSSSGNQPQHF. As DNA, the CDR3 is TGCGCCAGCAGTTCAAGCGGCAATCAGCCCCAGCATTTT.

This chain uses TRBV7-2 with TRBJ1-5; D is ambiguous. Germline loops: CDR1 SGHTA, CDR2 FQGNSA. The CDR3 extends over 16 amino acids. V was pared by 6 bases and J by 2 bases, with 17 bases between. The CDR3 protein is CASSQGGSVGNQPQHF. The DNA of the CDR3 is TGTGCCAGCAGTCAAGGTGGGTCCGTGGGCAATCAGCCCCAGCATTTT.

This chain uses TRBV4-3 with TRBJ2-1, with D perhaps matching TRBD2 (5 bases). The CDR3 is 15 residues long. Looked up from germline, CDR1 is LGHNA and CDR2 is YSLEER. Deletions cut 0 bases from V and 6 bases from J, with 12 bases between. CDR3 nucleotides: TGCGCCAGCAGCCAAGATCGGGGTCCCGCCAATGAGCAGTTCTTC. It encodes CASSQDRGPANEQFF.

This clone was observed once. The chain combines TRBV19 with TRBJ1-5, with a tentative D call TRBD1 (5 bases). Trimming removed 9 bases from V and 2 bases from J, with 17 bases in between. Germline CDR1 reads LNHDA; CDR2 reads SQIVND (reference sequence). CDR3 length: 15 amino acids. The CDR3 reads CASHPGGGGNQPQHF. The CDR3 nucleotides read TGTGCCAGCCACCCCGGGGGAGGCGGCAATCAGCCCCAGCATTTT.

The chain is built from TRBV7-9 and TRBJ2-5, with D perhaps TRBD1 (6 bases). Germline-derived CDR1 and CDR2 are SEHNR and FQNEAQ (reference sequence). V lost 2 bases and J lost 4, with 8 bases in between. The CDR3 has 13 amino acids. CDR3 loop: CASSLPGAETQYF. CDR3 in DNA: TGTGCCAGCAGCTTACCAGGGGCAGAGACCCAGTACTTC. The full variable domain, completed using reference TRBV7-9 and TRBJ2-5, is DTGVSQNPRHKITKRGQNVTFRCDPISEHNRLYWYRQTLGQGPEFLTYFQNEAQLEKSRLLSDRFSAERPKGSFSTLEIQRTEQGDSAMYLCASSLPGAETQYFGPGTRLLVL.

The chain combines TRBV6-2 or TRBV6-3 with TRBJ2-7; 8 nucleotides line up with TRBD2. Germline CDR1 and CDR2: MNHEY and SVGEGT. V lost 5 bases, J lost 6 bases, and 9 bases stayed unmatched. This CDR3 spans 14 amino acids. In nucleotides, the CDR3 is TGTGCCAGCAGTCGTCGGACTAGCCCCGCCGAGCAGTACTTC. As protein: CASSRRTSPAEQYF.

The gene calls are TRBV28 and TRBJ1-6, with a tentative D call TRBD1 (5 bases). Germline V gene sequence: CDR1 MDHEN, CDR2 SYDVKM. The CDR3 runs 16 residues. The ends were cut back, 6 bases at V and 10 bases at J, with 22 bases in the middle. This chain's CDR3 is CASSLKVGTDGSPLHF. CDR3 DNA: TGTGCCAGCAGCCTTAAGGTCGGGACGGACGGGTCACCCCTCCACTTT. Full variable domain (remainder filled in from reference TRBV28 and TRBJ1-6): DVKVTQSSRYLVKRTGEKVFLECVQDMDHENMFWYRQDPGLGLRLIYFSYDVKMKEKGDIPEGYSVSREKKERFSLILESASTNQTSMYLCASSLKVGTDGSPLHFGNGTRLTVT.

In DNA form, the CDR3 reads TGTGCCAGCAGGGAGAGGGACACCGGGGAGCTGTTTTTT. Translated: CASRERDTGELFF. The rearrangement uses TRBV12-3 or TRBV12-4 and TRBJ2-2; a possible D gene is TRBD2 (5 bases). The CDR3 runs to 13 residues. V was shortened by 6 bases and J by 3 bases, with 8 bases between the two germline ends.